The 28 T cell receptor beta chains below all came from one sample that was sequenced in a study of shared clonotypes between healthy human individuals (dated by TCRdb to 2018 to 2020). Libraries were prepared through the immunoSEQ multiplex PCR assay. In its TCRdb copy, this immuneACCESS table keeps in-frame sequences only and misses some clones. Where compared with another copy, unresolved V genes explain less than half of these, and the others have no known cause. In all, the sample holds 2.5 million or so clones, and around nine tenths of those were seen once. The ten largest clones capture about 0.13% of the sample. The sample taken for sequencing was naive CD4+ T cells sorted from blood. The intended sense of this specimen's cell subset or site label: CD45RA+ positively selected. Source of these receptors: a man between 18 and 35 years old in good health.

As DNA, the CDR3 is TGTGCCAGTAGTATAGGTGTACAGACACAGCCCCAGCATTTT. Residues: CASSIGVQTQPQHF. The chain joins TRBV19 to TRBJ1-5, with D uncertain. The CDR3 is 14 amino acids. The germline V gene has CDR1 LNHDA and CDR2 SQIVND (reference sequence). The V end was cut by 1 base, the J end by 7 bases, with 11 bases between.

The genes are TRBV6-5 and TRBJ1-1; TRBD1 agrees at 10 bases. Per the germline V gene, CDR1 is MNHEY and CDR2 is SVGAGI. With 6 bases clipped from V and 6 bases from J, the junction kept 4 bases outside the gene matches. The CDR3 contains 13 residues. CDR3 nucleotide sequence: TGTGCCAGCAGCAGACAGGGGGCCGCTGAAGCTTTCTTT. It yields the protein CASSRQGAAEAFF.

The chain links TRBV14 to TRBJ2-3; D is ambiguous. The CDR3 runs to 13 residues. The germline V and J ends were trimmed by 3 bases and 5 bases, with 9 bases remaining between them. Germline assignment: CDR1 SGHDN and CDR2 FVKESK. In DNA form, the CDR3 reads TGTGCCAGCAGCCATCGATGGGTAGATACGCAGTATTTT. Encoded protein: CASSHRWVDTQYF.

In this sample, this clone turned up once. The chain employs TRBV19 and TRBJ2-7, with a possible D match to TRBD1 (6 bases). Per germline, CDR1 LNHDA and CDR2 SQIVND (reference sequence). The CDR3 contains 13 residues. Trimming removed 5 bases at V and 3 bases at J, with 11 bases between. The chain's CDR3 is CASSLNRDYEQYF. The CDR3 nucleotides are TGTGCCAGTAGTTTAAACAGGGACTACGAGCAGTACTTC.

V usage is TRBV6-5 and J usage is TRBJ1-1; D remains unclear. The germline V gene has CDR1 MNHEY and CDR2 SVGAGI. The germline V and J ends were trimmed by 4 bases and 0 bases, with 9 bases remaining between them. There are 14 residues in the CDR3. CDR3 in DNA: TGTGCCAGCAGTTTGAAGCGTTTGAACACTGAAGCTTTCTTT. It specifies CASSLKRLNTEAFF.

The genes are TRBV4-2 and TRBJ2-5; perhaps TRBD1 as D (6 bases). V was clipped by 2 bases and J by 5 bases, with 18 bases between them. CDR3 size: 16 residues. Per germline, CDR1 LGHNA and CDR2 YNFKEQ. The CDR3, as DNA: TGTGCCAGCAGCCAACCTGGAACAGGGTTGGGGGAGACCCAGTACTTC. It specifies CASSQPGTGLGETQYF.

This clone was detected a few times. Other DNA sequences in the sample encode the same CDR3. The chain links TRBV6-5 to TRBJ1-5; tentative D call: TRBD1 (5 bases). V was trimmed by 6 bases and J by 2 bases, leaving 11 bases between them. This CDR3 is 14 amino acids long. Looked up from germline, CDR1 is MNHEY and CDR2 is SVGAGI. The CDR3 region is CASSRGGGNQPQHF. The CDR3 DNA sequence: TGTGCCAGCAGCCGGGGAGGGGGCAATCAGCCCCAGCATTTT.

The genes are TRBV7-2 and TRBJ1-1; 9 bases are shared with TRBD1. The CDR3 has 16 amino acids. Losses at the gene ends were 5 bases for V and 5 bases for J; bases not matched to a gene: 12. Germline V gene sequence: CDR1 SGHTA, CDR2 FQGNSA. The CDR3 region is CASSQMGDRVSTEAFF. CDR3 nucleotides: TGTGCCAGCAGCCAAATGGGGGACAGGGTTTCAACTGAAGCTTTCTTT.

The rearrangement joins TRBV9 to TRBJ2-3; D may match TRBD1 or TRBD2 (5 bases each). The CDR3 has 15 residues. V was clipped by 4 bases and J by 0 bases, with 12 bases between them. Germline lookup yields CDR1 SGDLS and CDR2 YYNGEE. The CDR3 sequence is CASSPTGDSTDTQYF. The CDR3 DNA follows: TGTGCCAGCAGCCCAACCGGGGACAGCACAGATACGCAGTATTTT.

As for this clone: The sample has other DNA sequences that encode this CDR3 too. This sequence joins TRBV20-1 and TRBJ2-7; D unresolved. CDR1 DFQATT and CDR2 SNEGSKA come from the germline V gene (reference sequence). V was shortened by 0 bases and J by 7 bases, with 1 base between the two germline ends. The CDR3 spans 9 residues. The CDR3 DNA reads TGCAGTGCTAGAGATGAGCAGTACTTC. Protein sequence: CSARDEQYF.

As for this clone: Other DNA sequences of this sample code for an identical CDR3. The chain recombines TRBV10-3 with TRBJ2-5, with D possibly TRBD2 on 6 matching bases. The germline V gene encodes CDR1 ENHRY and CDR2 SYGVKD. The V end was cut by 4 bases, the J end by 5 bases, with 11 bases between. This CDR3 contains 13 residues. The CDR3 sequence: CAISAGVGETQYF. The CDR3 DNA reads as TGTGCCATCAGTGCGGGGGTCGGGGAGACCCAGTACTTC.

This chain joins TRBV5-1 and TRBJ2-2; D not resolved. This CDR3 region has 13 residues. The V end lost 4 bases, the J end lost 6 bases, and 10 bases lay between the germline ends. Germline loops: CDR1 SGHRS, CDR2 YFSETQ. This CDR3 is CASSLSSPGELFF. The CDR3 coding sequence is TGCGCCAGCAGCCTCAGTTCGCCCGGGGAGCTGTTTTTT.

The gene calls are TRBV2 and TRBJ2-7, with 13 nucleotides matching TRBD2. This CDR3 contains 15 residues. Germline values: CDR1 SNHLY, CDR2 FYNNEI. The trim removed 6 bases at V and 3 bases at J, leaving 5 bases unmatched. The CDR3 protein is CASSGLAGVHYEQYF. Here the CDR3 DNA reads TGTGCCAGCAGCGGACTAGCGGGAGTACACTACGAGCAGTACTTC.

About this clone: This sample includes further DNA sequences coding for the same CDR3. The genes are TRBV7-2 and TRBJ1-5; D gene uncertain. CDR3 length equals 12 residues. From germline, CDR1 is SGHTA and CDR2 FQGNSA. V was cut by 1 base and J by 6 bases, with 4 bases left in between. For the CDR3, the DNA is TGTGCCAGCAGCTTAGTTTCTCAGCCCCAGCATTTT. Its translation: CASSLVSQPQHF.

The chain has TRBV30 and TRBJ2-3, with 8 bases that match TRBD1. V was clipped by 0 bases and J by 8 bases; unmatched bases: 4. CDR1 GTSNPN and CDR2 SVGIG come from the germline V gene (reference sequence). This CDR3 contains 13 residues. CDR3: CAWSVQQGGTQYF. In DNA, the CDR3 is TGTGCCTGGAGTGTCCAACAGGGGGGTACGCAGTATTTT.

The chain couples TRBV4-3 to TRBJ2-1, with 12 bases matching TRBD2. Germline trimming cut 0 bases from V and 6 bases from J; bases unmatched to any gene: 6. The CDR3 is 17 amino acids. Germline V gene data show CDR1 as LGHNA and CDR2 as YSLEER. CDR3 nucleotide sequence: TGCGCCAGCAGCCAAGATTTGTTGGGACTAGCGGGCAATGAGCAGTTCTTC. Its translation is CASSQDLLGLAGNEQFF.

A note on this clone: This same CDR3 is encoded by further DNA sequences in the sample. The chain uses TRBV7-9 and TRBJ2-7; D is unclear. CDR1 is SEHNR, CDR2 FQNEAQ, per germline (reference sequence). Trimming took 3 bases from V and 3 from J, leaving 9 bases between them. The CDR3 length is 13 residues. The CDR3 region has the DNA TGTGCCAGCAGCTTCGGCCAGAACTACGAGCAGTACTTC. Amino acid sequence: CASSFGQNYEQYF. Full variable domain (rest looked up from reference TRBV7-9 and TRBJ2-7): DTGVSQNPRHKITKRGQNVTFRCDPISEHNRLYWYRQTLGQGPEFLTYFQNEAQLEKSRLLSDRFSAERPKGSFSTLEIQRTEQGDSAMYLCASSFGQNYEQYFGPGTRLTVT.

The rearrangement links TRBV11-2 to TRBJ1-3; D remains unclear. The ends were cut back, 0 bases at V and 0 bases at J, with 9 bases in the middle. Germline CDR1 and CDR2: SGHAT and FQNNGV. CDR3 length: 16 residues. The CDR3 loop reads CASSLDLPGSGNTIYF. In nucleotides, the CDR3 is TGTGCCAGCAGCTTAGATTTGCCAGGCTCTGGAAACACCATATATTTT.

This clone was recorded once. This sequence joins TRBV11-2 and TRBJ2-7; TRBD1 might be the D (6 bases). V was clipped by 4 bases and J by 2 bases, with 12 bases between them. Germline V CDR1 and CDR2: SGHAT, FQNNGV. The CDR3 totals 14 residues. CDR3 amino acids: CASSSPGQTYEQYF. CDR3 coding DNA: TGTGCCAGCAGCTCACCGGGACAAACCTACGAGCAGTACTTC.

This chain connects TRBV11-3 to TRBJ2-5, with D perhaps matching TRBD2 (6 bases). V was cut by 1 base and J by 11 bases, with 14 bases left in between. Germline V CDR1 and CDR2: SGHNT, YENEEA. The CDR3 length is 13 residues. The CDR3 sequence is CASSLGGDREQYF. CDR3 DNA: TGTGCCAGCAGCTTAGGGGGAGATCGGGAGCAGTACTTC.

J is TRBJ2-5 and V is TRBV27; 10 bases are shared with TRBD2. From germline, CDR1 is MNHEY and CDR2 SMNVEV (reference sequence). With V trimmed by 5 bases and J by 3 bases, 6 bases remained unmatched. CDR3 length equals 15 residues. CDR3 in DNA: TGTGCCAGCAGTATGCTAGCGGGAGTAGAAGAGACCCAGTACTTC. It codes for CASSMLAGVEETQYF.

Concerning this clone itself: In the same sample, other DNA sequences code for this CDR3. The genes are TRBV7-2 and TRBJ1-2; 9 bases agree with TRBD1. This CDR3 comprises 13 residues. CDR1 SGHTA and CDR2 FQGNSA come from the germline V gene. V lost 6 bases to trimming and J lost 3 bases; unmatched junction nucleotides: 2. The CDR3 coding sequence is TGTGCCAGCAGTAGGGACAGGGACTATGGCTACACCTTC. This codes for CASSRDRDYGYTF.

CDR3 bases: TGTGCCAGCAGCCTACCGGGATCCGCCGGCTACACCTTC. It encodes CASSLPGSAGYTF. J is TRBJ1-2 and V is TRBV7-2, with no clear D. Germline V gene sequence: CDR1 SGHTA, CDR2 FQGNSA. Trimming pared 5 bases from V and 8 bases from J, leaving 15 bases between. This CDR3 contains 13 residues. Full variable domain (rest looked up from reference TRBV7-2 and TRBJ1-2): GAGVSQSPSNKVTEKGKDVELRCDPISGHTALYWYRQSLGQGLEFLIYFQGNSAPDKSGLPSDRFSAERTGGSVSTLTIQRTQQEDSAVYLCASSLPGSAGYTFGSGTRLTVV.

The gene calls are TRBV30 and TRBJ1-2, with D possibly TRBD1 on 5 matching bases. This CDR3 has 12 amino acids. Germline assignment: CDR1 GTSNPN and CDR2 SVGIG (reference sequence). The V end was cut by 4 bases, the J end by 5 bases, with 11 bases between. CDR3 coding DNA: TGTGCCTGGAACGACAGCCCGTATGGCTACACCTTC. Translating gives CAWNDSPYGYTF.

This clone was recorded once. The sample carries other DNA sequences with the same CDR3. The chain links TRBV5-1 to TRBJ2-5; 12 nucleotides line up with TRBD1. V shed 0 bases, J shed 5 bases, and the junction held 5 bases outside the gene matches. Germline CDR1 SGHRS, CDR2 YFSETQ. The length of the CDR3 is 16 residues. CDR3 in amino acids: CASSLEGQGALETQYF. CDR3 bases: TGCGCCAGCAGCTTGGAGGGACAGGGGGCGTTGGAGACCCAGTACTTC.

The chain links TRBV6-5 to TRBJ2-7; the D gene is possibly TRBD1 (6 bases). Looked up from germline, CDR1 is MNHEY and CDR2 is SVGAGI. Trimming took off 0 bases at V and 2 bases at J, with 11 bases between the two ends. There are 15 residues in the CDR3. The CDR3 sequence is CASSYSKAGAYEQYF. For the CDR3, the DNA is TGTGCCAGCAGTTACTCGAAAGCAGGGGCCTACGAGCAGTACTTC.

This chain links TRBV4-1 with TRBJ2-3; D perhaps matches TRBD2 (6 bases). In germline, CDR1 is MGHRA, CDR2 YSYEKL. This CDR3 contains 16 residues. V lost 4 bases, J lost 2 bases, and 16 bases lay in between. The CDR3 spells CASSPGAGITTDTQYF. In DNA form, the CDR3 reads TGCGCCAGCAGCCCCGGGGCGGGGATCACCACAGATACGCAGTATTTT.

The rearrangement joins TRBV15 to TRBJ2-5; no firm D call. CDR1 is LNHNV, CDR2 YYDKDF, per germline (reference sequence). Trimming took off 0 bases at V and 5 bases at J, with 10 bases between the two ends. The CDR3 is 14 amino acids. The CDR3 reads CATSRDRNTETQYF. The CDR3 DNA reads as TGTGCCACCAGCAGAGACAGAAATACGGAGACCCAGTACTTC.